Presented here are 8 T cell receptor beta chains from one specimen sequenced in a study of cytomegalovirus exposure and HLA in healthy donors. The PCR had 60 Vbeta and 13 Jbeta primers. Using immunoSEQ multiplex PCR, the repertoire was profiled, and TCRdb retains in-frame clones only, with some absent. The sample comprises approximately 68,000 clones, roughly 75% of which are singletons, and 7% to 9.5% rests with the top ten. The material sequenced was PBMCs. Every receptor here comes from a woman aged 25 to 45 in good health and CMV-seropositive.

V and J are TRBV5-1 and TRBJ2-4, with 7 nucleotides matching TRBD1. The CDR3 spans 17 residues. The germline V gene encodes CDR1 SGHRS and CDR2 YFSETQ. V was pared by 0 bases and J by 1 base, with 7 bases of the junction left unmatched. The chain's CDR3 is CASSLGTGAAAKNIQYF. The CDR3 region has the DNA TGCGCCAGCAGCTTGGGTACAGGGGCAGCGGCCAAAAACATTCAGTACTTC.

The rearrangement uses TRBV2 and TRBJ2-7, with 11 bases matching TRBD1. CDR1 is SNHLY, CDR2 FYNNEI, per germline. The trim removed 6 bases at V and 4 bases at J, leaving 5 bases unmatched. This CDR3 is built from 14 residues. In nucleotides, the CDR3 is TGTGCCAGCAGGGCCGGGACAGGGGGTTACGAGCAGTACTTC. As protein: CASRAGTGGYEQYF.

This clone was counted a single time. The CDR3: CASRIRWNTGELFF. CDR3 DNA: TGTGCCAGCAGGATCCGGTGGAACACCGGGGAGCTGTTTTTT. V gene TRBV28 combines with J gene TRBJ2-2; D gene uncertain. This CDR3 has 14 residues. V lost 6 bases to trimming and J lost 1 base, with 9 bases between them. CDR1 is MDHEN, CDR2 SYDVKM, per germline.

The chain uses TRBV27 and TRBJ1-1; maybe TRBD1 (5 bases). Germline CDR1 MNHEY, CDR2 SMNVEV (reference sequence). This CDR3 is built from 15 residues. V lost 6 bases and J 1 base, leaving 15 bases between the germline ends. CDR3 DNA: TGTGCCAGCAGGCAACCTGATAGGGGGAACACTGAAGCTTTCTTT. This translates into CASRQPDRGNTEAFF.

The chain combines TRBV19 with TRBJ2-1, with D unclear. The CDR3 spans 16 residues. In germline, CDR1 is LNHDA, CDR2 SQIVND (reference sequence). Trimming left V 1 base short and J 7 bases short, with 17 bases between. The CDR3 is CASSIGSRRGGNEQFF. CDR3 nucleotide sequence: TGTGCCAGTAGTATAGGAAGCAGAAGAGGTGGGAATGAGCAGTTCTTC.

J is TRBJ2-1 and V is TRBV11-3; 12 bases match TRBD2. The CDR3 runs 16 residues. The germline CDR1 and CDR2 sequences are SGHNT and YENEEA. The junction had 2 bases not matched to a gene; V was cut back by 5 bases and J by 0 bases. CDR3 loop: CASSASGRGSYNEQFF. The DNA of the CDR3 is TGTGCCAGCAGCGCTAGCGGGAGGGGCTCCTACAATGAGCAGTTCTTC.

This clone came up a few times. The DNA for the CDR3 is TGTGCCAGCAGCTTGGGGGGGCGCGGGAACACTGAAGCTTTCTTT. It encodes CASSLGGRGNTEAFF. The chain has TRBV5-4 and TRBJ1-1, with D perhaps matching TRBD1 (6 bases). Between the trimmed V and J ends, which lost 0 bases and 1 base, there was a span of 10 bases. Germline V gives CDR1 SGHNT, CDR2 YYREEE (reference sequence). The CDR3 is made up of 15 amino acids.

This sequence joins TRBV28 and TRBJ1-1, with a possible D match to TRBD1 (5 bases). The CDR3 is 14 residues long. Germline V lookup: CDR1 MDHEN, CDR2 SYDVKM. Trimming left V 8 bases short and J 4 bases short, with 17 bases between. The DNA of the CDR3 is TGTGCCAGCTTGGGGGGGGGTTTAGCCACTGAAGCTTTCTTT. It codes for CASLGGGLATEAFF.